The source of this T cell receptor beta chain is a study of blood T cell repertoires in COVID-19. On the study more broadly: The United States, Italy and Spain supplied acute and convalescent COVID-19 samples. The cDNA or gDNA used as material had been derived from T cells, B-cell-depleted T cells, or PBMCs.

CDR1 SGHNT and CDR2 YYREEE come from the germline V gene (reference sequence). The CDR3 totals 15 residues. After removal of 1 base from V and 8 bases from J, the junction contained 8 bases not matched to a gene. Enrollment of patients from Seattle took place during active infection, with longitudinal follow-up. How the authors handled the data: Estimates of nucleated cell counts were drawn from the amplification of reference gene primers. Clones were sequenced by immunoSEQ multiplex PCR, and TCRdb holds only the in-frame ones, with some missing. Clonal size and the V and J genes are those of that table, whereas D and trimming came from the DNA. The repertoire has 300,000 to 350,000 clones, about 90% of them found once; the top ten carry about 6%.

Sequencing used peripheral blood. This rearrangement joins TRBV5-4 to TRBJ1-2, with TRBD1 matching over 10 bases. The sequence was obtained from a woman between 45 and 60 years old with COVID-19, enrolled during active disease. The CDR3 nucleotides read TGTGCCAGCAGCTTGCTCTCAGGGACAGGGGACGGCTACACCTTC. As protein: CASSLLSGTGDGYTF.